Listed below are T cell receptor beta chains from one sample, sequenced in a study of shared clonotypes between healthy human individuals. TCRdb's table, derived via immunoSEQ multiplex PCR, lists solely in-frame clones and lacks some. The table has 550,000 to 750,000 clones, around 95% seen once. Sequencing was done on a sample of naive CD8+ T cells sorted from blood. These receptors all come from a woman aged 30 to 39 in good health. Both conserved end residues are part of each CDR3. D genes are given only for firm matches. Clone size is given for some rows only: seen once, a few or many times, or a class if the clone is expanded.

clone_size j_call d_call v_call cdr3_nt cdr3_aa
NA TRBJ2-1 NA TRBV27 TGTGCCAGCAGGGGGGACAACTCCTACAATGAGCAGTTCTTC CASRGDNSYNEQFF
NA TRBJ1-3 NA TRBV28 TGTGCCAGCAGTTTCTTTGTTCCCGGACAGGGAAACACCATATATTTT CASSFFVPGQGNTIYF
NA TRBJ1-4 NA TRBV7-6 TGTGCCAGCAGCCCGGGCCCATGGGCGTCTAATGAAAAACTGTTTTTT CASSPGPWASNEKLFF
NA TRBJ2-5 TRBD1 TRBV5-5 TGTGCCAGCAGGTGGACCGACAGGGACCAAGAGACCCAGTACTTC CASRWTDRDQETQYF
NA TRBJ1-3 NA TRBV7-9 TGTGCCAGCAGCTTAGCGGGACCTGGAAACACCATATATTTT CASSLAGPGNTIYF
NA TRBJ1-5 TRBD1 TRBV2 TGTGCCAGCAGTGGGGGACAGGGGATCAATCAGCCCCAGCATTTT CASSGGQGINQPQHF
NA TRBJ2-5 TRBD2 TRBV30 TGTGCCTGGAGCCGGGGGGGACACGAGACCCAGTACTTC CAWSRGGHETQYF
NA TRBJ2-2 TRBD2 TRBV7-2 TGTGCCAGCAGCTTATTTCGGGAGGGGGTTACCGGGGAGCTGTTTTTT CASSLFREGVTGELFF
NA TRBJ1-1 TRBD1 TRBV27 TGTGCCAGCAGTCCTATAGACAGGGACAGCACTGAAGCTTTCTTT CASSPIDRDSTEAFF
NA TRBJ1-2 NA TRBV19 TGTGCCAGTATTTTTGGGGACTCCGCGGGATATGGCTACACCTTC CASIFGDSAGYGYTF
NA TRBJ2-1 NA TRBV27 TGTGCCAGCAGTTTCACCGGTAGCTCCTACAATGAGCAGTTCTTC CASSFTGSSYNEQFF
once TRBJ2-1 NA TRBV6-1 TGTGCCAGCAGTGTGGGTGCGTCTTTACGAGATGAGCAGTTCTTC CASSVGASLRDEQFF
NA TRBJ1-1 NA TRBV5-1 TGCGCCAGCAGTTACAGAACAGGGTTGGAGAACACTGAAGCTTTCTTT CASSYRTGLENTEAFF
once TRBJ1-2 NA TRBV20-1 TGCAGTGATCAGGGCTGGGGCTACACCTTC CSDQGWGYTF
NA TRBJ2-3 NA TRBV9 TGTGCCAGCAGCGTAGTTGGGGGCGAGGGCACAGATACGCAGTATTTT CASSVVGGEGTDTQYF
NA TRBJ2-2 NA TRBV23-1 TGCGCCAGCAGTCAAAGTCCGGAGTCGAACACCGGGGAGCTGTTTTTT CASSQSPESNTGELFF
NA TRBJ2-7 NA TRBV27 TGTGCCAGCAGTCTTACCCGGGACACCTCCTACGAGCAGTACTTC CASSLTRDTSYEQYF
NA TRBJ2-7 NA TRBV27 TGTGCCAGCAGTCCGGGCAGCTCCTACGAGCAGTACTTC CASSPGSSYEQYF
NA TRBJ2-1 NA TRBV9 TGTGCCAGCAGCGTAGTCGACGGGATAATAGGCAATGAGCAGTTCTTC CASSVVDGIIGNEQFF
NA TRBJ2-2 NA TRBV25-1 TGTGCCAGCAGCCCCTGGGGTCCCCTCGGGCTGTTTTTT CASSPWGPLGLFF
NA TRBJ2-1 NA TRBV4-1 TGCGCCAGCAGCCAGGTTAGCGGCACCTACAATGAGCAGTTCTTC CASSQVSGTYNEQFF
NA TRBJ2-7 TRBD2 TRBV6-5 TGTGCCAGCAGCCCCACTAGCGGGAGTTACGAGCAGTACTTC CASSPTSGSYEQYF
NA TRBJ2-1 TRBD2 TRBV19 TGTGCCAGTAAGGCTAGCGGGTTCAATGAGCAGTTCTTC CASKASGFNEQFF
NA TRBJ2-7 NA TRBV19 TGTGCCAGTAGTATAGTAAAAGGGGCCTACGAGCAGTACTTC CASSIVKGAYEQYF
NA TRBJ2-1 NA TRBV5-4 TGTGCCAGCAGCTTGGCAGATGGATCTTACAATGAGCAGTTCTTC CASSLADGSYNEQFF
NA TRBJ2-1 TRBD2 TRBV28 TGTGCCAGCAGTTTCCTAGCGGGAGGAGCATCCTACAATGAGCAGTTCTTC CASSFLAGGASYNEQFF
NA TRBJ1-2 NA TRBV27 TGTGCCAGCAGTTCAAGATCAAGATTCTATGGCTACACCTTC CASSSRSRFYGYTF
NA TRBJ2-7 NA TRBV7-9 TGTGCCAGCAGCTTAGTGGCGGGTGCGCTTAAGGAGCAGTACTTC CASSLVAGALKEQYF
NA TRBJ2-2 TRBD1 TRBV5-4 TGTGCCAGCAGCTTGGGACAGGGGAGCTACACCGGGGAGCTGTTTTTT CASSLGQGSYTGELFF
NA TRBJ1-4 NA TRBV4-1 TGCGCCAGCAGCCAAGGGACGGACGTCCGAAATGAAAAACTGTTTTTT CASSQGTDVRNEKLFF
NA TRBJ2-3 NA TRBV11-2 TGTGCCAGCAGCTTAATAAGGGGGACAGATACGCAGTATTTT CASSLIRGTDTQYF
NA TRBJ1-6 NA TRBV19 TGTGCCAGTAGTAACCGGGACCGCTTATCACCCCTCCACTTT CASSNRDRLSPLHF
NA TRBJ2-1 NA TRBV6-5 TGTGCCAGCAATTCAGGGCCGACGGGGTGGGATGAGCAGTTCTTC CASNSGPTGWDEQFF
NA TRBJ1-1 NA TRBV30 TGTGCCGCCGACGAGCAGAACACTGAAGCTTTCTTT CAADEQNTEAFF
NA TRBJ2-1 NA TRBV2 TGTGCCAGCAGTGAAGGCGCAGTGTCGAAGCAGTTCTTC CASSEGAVSKQFF
NA TRBJ2-1 NA TRBV28 TGTGCCAGTCAGGACAATGAGCAGTTCTTC CASQDNEQFF
NA TRBJ2-7 NA TRBV5-1 TGCGCCAGCAGCTCCGGGACCCCGTACGAGCAGTACTTC CASSSGTPYEQYF
NA TRBJ1-1 TRBD1 TRBV9 TGTGCCAGCAGCCCGGGACAGCTATATACTGAAGCTTTCTTT CASSPGQLYTEAFF
NA TRBJ2-7 NA TRBV5-5 TGTGCCAGCGCCTGGGGCCAGGGCTTCTACGAGCAGTACTTC CASAWGQGFYEQYF
NA TRBJ2-4 NA TRBV27 TGTGCCAGCAGTCCGACCCCCATACTTACCATTCAGTACTTC CASSPTPILTIQYF
NA TRBJ1-1 NA TRBV30 TGTGCCTGGGTCTGGAGCCCGAACACTGAAGCTTTCTTT CAWVWSPNTEAFF
NA TRBJ2-7 NA TRBV15 TGTGCCACCAGCAGGCTCCGTCTAGGGGAGCAGTACTTC CATSRLRLGEQYF
NA TRBJ1-5 NA TRBV12-5 TGTGCTAGTGGTTTCCAGAGCAATCAGCCCCAGCATTTT CASGFQSNQPQHF
NA TRBJ2-1 TRBD2 TRBV19 TGTGCCAGTAGTGGCGGGGAGGGCGGCTACAATGAGCAGTTCTTC CASSGGEGGYNEQFF
once TRBJ1-1 TRBD1 TRBV27 TGTGCCAGCAGTTTATTACAGGGGGCTCGATCTTTCTTT CASSLLQGARSFF
NA TRBJ2-7 TRBD2 TRBV2 TGTGCCAGCAGTGAGGGTAGCGGGGACGTCTACGAGCAGTACTTC CASSEGSGDVYEQYF
NA TRBJ2-1 NA TRBV30 TGTGCCTGGAGTGGGGCGTCTTCAGGGAGTGAGCAGTTCTTC CAWSGASSGSEQFF
NA TRBJ2-1 TRBD2 TRBV7-8 TGTGCCAGCAGCTTAATGACTAGCGGTTACAATGAGCAGTTCTTC CASSLMTSGYNEQFF